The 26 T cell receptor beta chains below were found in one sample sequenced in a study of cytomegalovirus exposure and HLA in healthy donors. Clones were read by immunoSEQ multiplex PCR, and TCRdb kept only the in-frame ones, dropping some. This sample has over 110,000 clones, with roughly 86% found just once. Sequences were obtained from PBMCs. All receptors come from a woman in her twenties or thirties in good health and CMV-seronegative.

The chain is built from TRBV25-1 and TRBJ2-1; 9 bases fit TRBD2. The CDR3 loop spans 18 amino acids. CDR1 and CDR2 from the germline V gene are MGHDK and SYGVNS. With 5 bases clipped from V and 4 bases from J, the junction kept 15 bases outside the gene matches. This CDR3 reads CASSPSRGGADGYNEQFF. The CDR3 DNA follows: TGTGCCAGCAGTCCCTCCCGCGGGGGGGCCGATGGGTACAATGAGCAGTTCTTC. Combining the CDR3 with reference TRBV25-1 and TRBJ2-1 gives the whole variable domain EADIYQTPRYLVIGTGKKITLECSQTMGHDKMYWYQQDPGMELHLIHYSYGVNSTEKGDLSSESTVSRIRTEHFPLTLESARPSHTSQYLCASSPSRGGADGYNEQFFGPGTRLTVL.

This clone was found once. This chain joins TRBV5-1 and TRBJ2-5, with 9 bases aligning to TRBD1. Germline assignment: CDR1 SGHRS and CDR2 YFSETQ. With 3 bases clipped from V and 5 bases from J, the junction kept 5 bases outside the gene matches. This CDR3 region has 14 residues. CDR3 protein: CASSSTGGGETQYF. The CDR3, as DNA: TGCGCCAGCAGCTCGACAGGGGGAGGTGAGACCCAGTACTTC.

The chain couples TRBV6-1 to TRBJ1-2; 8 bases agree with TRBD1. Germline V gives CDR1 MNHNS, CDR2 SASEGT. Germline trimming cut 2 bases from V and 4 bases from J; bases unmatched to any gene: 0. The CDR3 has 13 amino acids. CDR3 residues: CASSETGGYGYTF. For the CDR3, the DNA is TGTGCCAGCAGTGAAACAGGGGGCTATGGCTACACCTTC.

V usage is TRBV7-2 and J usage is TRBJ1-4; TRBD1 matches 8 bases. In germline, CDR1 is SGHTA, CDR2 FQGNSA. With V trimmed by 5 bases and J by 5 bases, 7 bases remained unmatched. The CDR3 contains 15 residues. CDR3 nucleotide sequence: TGTGCCAGCAGCATACAGGGGGGACAGAATGAAAAACTGTTTTTT. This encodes CASSIQGGQNEKLFF.

This chain's CDR3 is CASSRDRGGNTQYF. The DNA of the CDR3 is TGTGCCAGCAGTAGGGACAGGGGAGGAAATACGCAGTATTTT. The gene calls are TRBV6-1 and TRBJ2-3; 10 nucleotides align to TRBD1. The CDR3 is 14 amino acids. Germline values: CDR1 MNHNS, CDR2 SASEGT. Trimming removed 5 bases from V and 7 bases from J; junction bases left unmatched: 6.

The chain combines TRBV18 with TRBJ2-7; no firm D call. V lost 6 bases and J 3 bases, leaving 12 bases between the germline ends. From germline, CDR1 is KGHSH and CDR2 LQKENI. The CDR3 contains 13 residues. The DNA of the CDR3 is TGTGCCAGCTCCGCATTAAACGGCTACGAGCAGTACTTC. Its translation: CASSALNGYEQYF.

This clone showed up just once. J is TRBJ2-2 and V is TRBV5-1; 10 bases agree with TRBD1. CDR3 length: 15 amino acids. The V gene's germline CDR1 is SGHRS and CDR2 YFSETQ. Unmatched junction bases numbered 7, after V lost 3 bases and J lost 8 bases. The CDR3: CASSSSGTGVGELFF. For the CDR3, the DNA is TGCGCCAGCAGCTCGTCCGGGACAGGGGTTGGGGAGCTGTTTTTT.

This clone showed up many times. The CDR3 reads CASSDRGQGSETQYF. CDR3 in DNA: TGTGCCAGCAGTGATCGTGGACAGGGTTCGGAGACCCAGTACTTC. The V and J genes are TRBV2 and TRBJ2-5, with 8 bases fitting TRBD1. The V and J ends lost 3 bases and 5 bases, in that order; junction bases with no gene match: 8. The CDR3 has 15 amino acids. Germline V gene sequence: CDR1 SNHLY, CDR2 FYNNEI.

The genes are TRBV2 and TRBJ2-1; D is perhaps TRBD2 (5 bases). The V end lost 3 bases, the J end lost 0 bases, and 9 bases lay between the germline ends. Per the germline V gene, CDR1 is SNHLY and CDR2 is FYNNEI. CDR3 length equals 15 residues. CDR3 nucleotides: TGTGCCAGCAGTGACGTGGGGAGCTCCTACAATGAGCAGTTCTTC. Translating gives CASSDVGSSYNEQFF.

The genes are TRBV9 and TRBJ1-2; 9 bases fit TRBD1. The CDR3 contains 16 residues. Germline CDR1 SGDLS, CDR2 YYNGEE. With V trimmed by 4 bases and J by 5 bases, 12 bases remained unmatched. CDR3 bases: TGTGCCAGCAGCAGAGGGACAGGGAATAGTTTATATGGCTACACCTTC. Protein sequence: CASSRGTGNSLYGYTF.

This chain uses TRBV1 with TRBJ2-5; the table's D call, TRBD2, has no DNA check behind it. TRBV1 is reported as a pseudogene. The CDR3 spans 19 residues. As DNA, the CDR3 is TGCACCAGCAGCCAAGATCCCGCGGGACTAGCGGGGCGGGGGGAGACCCAGTACTTC. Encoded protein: CTSSQDPAGLAGRGETQYF.

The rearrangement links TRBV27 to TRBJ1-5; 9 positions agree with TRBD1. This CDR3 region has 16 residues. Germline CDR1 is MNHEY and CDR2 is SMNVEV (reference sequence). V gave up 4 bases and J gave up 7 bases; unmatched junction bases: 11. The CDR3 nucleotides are TGTGCCAGCAGTTCGACCTCGACAGGGGGGGGGCAGCCCCAGCATTTT. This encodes CASSSTSTGGGQPQHF.

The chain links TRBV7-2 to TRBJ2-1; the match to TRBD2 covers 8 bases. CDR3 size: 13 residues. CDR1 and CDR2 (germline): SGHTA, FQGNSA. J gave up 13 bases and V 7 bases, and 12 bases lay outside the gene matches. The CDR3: CASTTIGGASQFF. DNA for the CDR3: TGTGCCAGCACCACTATCGGGGGGGCCAGTCAGTTCTTC.

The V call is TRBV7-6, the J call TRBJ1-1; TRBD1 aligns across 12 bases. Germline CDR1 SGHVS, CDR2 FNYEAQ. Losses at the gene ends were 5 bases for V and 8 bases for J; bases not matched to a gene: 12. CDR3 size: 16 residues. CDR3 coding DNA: TGTGCCAGCAGCCCGGGACAGGGGGCGGGTGGCGGGGAAGCTTTCTTT. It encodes CASSPGQGAGGGEAFF.

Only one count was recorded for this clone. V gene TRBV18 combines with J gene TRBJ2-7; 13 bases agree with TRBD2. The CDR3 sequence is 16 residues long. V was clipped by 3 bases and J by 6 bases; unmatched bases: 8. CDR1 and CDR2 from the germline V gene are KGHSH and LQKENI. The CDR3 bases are TGTGCCAGCTCACCCACTGGACTAGCGGGGGTTTTCGAGCAGTACTTC. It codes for CASSPTGLAGVFEQYF.

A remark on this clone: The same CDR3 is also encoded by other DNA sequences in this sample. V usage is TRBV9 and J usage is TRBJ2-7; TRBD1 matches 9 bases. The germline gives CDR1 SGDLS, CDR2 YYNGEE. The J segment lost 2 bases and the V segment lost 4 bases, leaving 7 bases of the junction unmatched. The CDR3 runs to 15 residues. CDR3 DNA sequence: TGTGCCAGCAGCCCCCAGGGACAGGGCACCTACGAGCAGTACTTC. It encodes CASSPQGQGTYEQYF.

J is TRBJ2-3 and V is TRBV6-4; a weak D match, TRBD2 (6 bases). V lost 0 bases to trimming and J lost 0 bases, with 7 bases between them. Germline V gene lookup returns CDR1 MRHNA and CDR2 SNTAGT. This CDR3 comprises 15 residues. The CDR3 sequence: CASSDSGGSTDTQYF. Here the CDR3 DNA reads TGTGCCAGCAGTGACTCCGGGGGTAGCACAGATACGCAGTATTTT.

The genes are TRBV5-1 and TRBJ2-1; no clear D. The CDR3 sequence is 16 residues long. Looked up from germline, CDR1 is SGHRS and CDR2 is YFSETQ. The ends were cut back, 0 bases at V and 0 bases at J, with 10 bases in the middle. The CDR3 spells CASSLVAGSSYNEQFF. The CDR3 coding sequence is TGCGCCAGCAGCTTGGTTGCAGGAAGCTCCTACAATGAGCAGTTCTTC.

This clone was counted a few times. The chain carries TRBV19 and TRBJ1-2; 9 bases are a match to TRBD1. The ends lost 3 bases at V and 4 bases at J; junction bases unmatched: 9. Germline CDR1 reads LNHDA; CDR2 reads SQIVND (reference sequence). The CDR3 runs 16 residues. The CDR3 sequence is CASSMGQGASGYGYTF. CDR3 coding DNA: TGTGCCAGTAGTATGGGACAGGGTGCTTCGGGCTATGGCTACACCTTC.

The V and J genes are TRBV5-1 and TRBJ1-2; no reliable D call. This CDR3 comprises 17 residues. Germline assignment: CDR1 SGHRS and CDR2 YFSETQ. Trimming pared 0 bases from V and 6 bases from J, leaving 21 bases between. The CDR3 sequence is CASSLVLVGKARDGYTF. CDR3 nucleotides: TGCGCCAGCAGCTTGGTATTGGTCGGTAAGGCTCGGGATGGCTACACCTTC.

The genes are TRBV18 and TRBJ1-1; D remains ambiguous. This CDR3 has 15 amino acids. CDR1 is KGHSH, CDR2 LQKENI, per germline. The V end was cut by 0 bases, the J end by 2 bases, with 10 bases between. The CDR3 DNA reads TGTGCCAGCTCACCACCGAACAGAGAAAACACTGAAGCTTTCTTT. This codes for CASSPPNRENTEAFF.

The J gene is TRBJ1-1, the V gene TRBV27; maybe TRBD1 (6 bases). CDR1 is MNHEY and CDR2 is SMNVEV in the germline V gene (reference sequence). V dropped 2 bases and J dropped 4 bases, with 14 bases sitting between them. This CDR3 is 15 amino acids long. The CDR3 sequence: CASSLMSGAGTEAFF. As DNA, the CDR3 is TGTGCCAGCAGTTTAATGTCAGGGGCGGGCACTGAAGCTTTCTTT.

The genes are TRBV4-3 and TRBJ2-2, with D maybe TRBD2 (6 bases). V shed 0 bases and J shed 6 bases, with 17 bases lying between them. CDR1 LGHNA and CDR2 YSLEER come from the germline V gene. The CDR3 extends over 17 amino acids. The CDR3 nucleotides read TGCGCCAGCAGCCAAGAGGGGCAGGGAGGTTCGGCCGGGGAGCTGTTTTTT. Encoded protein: CASSQEGQGGSAGELFF.

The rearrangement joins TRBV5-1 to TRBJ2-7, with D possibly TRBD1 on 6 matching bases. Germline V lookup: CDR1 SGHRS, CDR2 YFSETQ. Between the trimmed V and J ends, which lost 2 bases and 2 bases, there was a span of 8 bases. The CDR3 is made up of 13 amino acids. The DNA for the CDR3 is TGCGCCAGCAGCTTAGACAGGACCTACGAGCAGTACTTC. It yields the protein CASSLDRTYEQYF.

The CDR3 loop reads CASSSDRTAYNSPLHF. In nucleotides, the CDR3 is TGTGCCAGCAGCTCGGACAGGACCGCCTATAATTCACCCCTCCACTTT. J is TRBJ1-6 and V is TRBV5-5, with 7 positions matching TRBD1. V lost 3 bases, J lost 2 bases, and 5 bases stayed unmatched. The germline gives CDR1 SGHKS, CDR2 YYEKEE (reference sequence). CDR3 length: 16 amino acids.

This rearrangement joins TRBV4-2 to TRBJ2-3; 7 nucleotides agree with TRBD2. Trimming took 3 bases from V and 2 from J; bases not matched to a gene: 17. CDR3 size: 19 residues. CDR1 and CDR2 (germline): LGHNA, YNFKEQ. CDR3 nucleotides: TGTGCCAGCAGCCAGGCCCGGGACTACCAACAGTTTTCCACAGATACGCAGTATTTT. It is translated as CASSQARDYQQFSTDTQYF.